These 7 T cell receptor beta chains came from one sample sequenced in a study of somatic mutations in cytotoxic T cells in rheumatoid arthritis. Profiling relied on immunoSEQ multiplex PCR, and the TCRdb table lists in-frame clones only, not all of them. The repertoire has about 10,000 clones, 65% to 85% of them found once; the top ten carry about 12%. What was sequenced was CD8+ T cells sorted from blood. The source of these receptors is an adult with rheumatoid arthritis.

The rearrangement links TRBV4-2 to TRBJ2-2; D may be TRBD1 (8 bases). This CDR3 region has 17 residues. The germline V gene has CDR1 LGHNA and CDR2 YNFKEQ. V dropped 1 base and J dropped 7 bases, with 19 bases sitting between them. The CDR3 reads CASSQAGGRGRNGELFF. DNA for the CDR3: TGTGCCAGCAGCCAAGCGGGAGGCAGGGGGCGAAACGGGGAGCTGTTTTTT.

The count of this clone is one. The chain recombines TRBV6-5 with TRBJ2-7; 8 bases align to TRBD1. The CDR3 extends over 12 amino acids. Per the germline V gene, CDR1 is MNHEY and CDR2 is SVGAGI. J was trimmed by 4 bases and V by 5 bases; bases with no gene match: 1. In DNA, the CDR3 is TGTGCCAGCAGTACAGGGGGGTACGAGCAGTACTTC. It codes for CASSTGGYEQYF.

The chain is built from TRBV19 and TRBJ2-6; TRBD2 might be the D (6 bases). The CDR3 runs to 20 residues. V lost 0 bases and J lost 0, with 18 bases in between. Germline CDR1 is LNHDA and CDR2 is SQIVND (reference sequence). For the CDR3, the DNA is TGTGCCAGTAGTATAGAAATCATGGGGACTTATCCCTCTGGGGCCAACGTCCTGACTTTC. This encodes CASSIEIMGTYPSGANVLTF.

The gene calls are TRBV15 and TRBJ2-2; D may be TRBD1 (5 bases). Germline-derived CDR1 and CDR2 are LNHNV and YYDKDF (reference sequence). The CDR3 length is 18 residues. Trimming shortened V by 0 bases and J by 6 bases, and 20 bases separated the two germline ends. The CDR3 DNA follows: TGTGCCACCAGCAGAGATAGCCAGGGAAAACCAATGGCCGGGGAGCTGTTTTTT. This encodes CATSRDSQGKPMAGELFF.

The CDR3 protein is CASSQESPGANVLTF. The DNA of the CDR3 is TGTGCCAGCAGCCAAGAATCACCTGGGGCCAACGTCCTGACTTTC. The chain carries TRBV4-2 and TRBJ2-6; D uncertain. The CDR3 sequence is 15 residues long. Germline CDR1 LGHNA, CDR2 YNFKEQ. The germline V and J ends were trimmed by 0 bases and 2 bases, with 5 bases remaining between them.

The chain combines TRBV27 with TRBJ2-5, with 8 bases fitting TRBD1. Germline V gene data show CDR1 as MNHEY and CDR2 as SMNVEV (reference sequence). The CDR3 loop spans 14 amino acids. After removal of 2 bases from V and 5 bases from J, the junction contained 4 bases not matched to a gene. DNA for the CDR3: TGTGCCAGCAGTTTAGGACAGGGTTTGGAGACCCAGTACTTC. The encoded protein is CASSLGQGLETQYF.

This chain links TRBV27 with TRBJ1-5, with D uncertain. V shed 4 bases and J shed 0 bases, with 4 bases lying between them. From germline, CDR1 is MNHEY and CDR2 SMNVEV (reference sequence). This CDR3 region has 13 residues. DNA for the CDR3: TGTGCCAGCAGTTCCTTTAGCAATCAGCCCCAGCATTTT. This gives the protein CASSSFSNQPQHF.